Shown below are 25 T cell receptor beta chains from a single sample sequenced in a study of blood T cells in healthy people across ages. A second PCR, run for roughly 7 to 12 cycles, used a sample-barcoded 5' primer plus a J-beta primer mix. TCRdb used MiXCR to reprocess the 5' RACE reads, holding one entry per CDR3 protein. The data contain roughly 500,000 distinct CDR3 sequences, 27% of them seen just once; the ten biggest clones take up approximately 18%. The material sequenced was blood. The origin of the receptors is a woman in her 70s in good health.

On this clonotype itself: Compared with germline, one end of the junction differs, possibly owing to a read error. The chain recombines TRBV5-5 with TRBJ2-5; TRBD2 matches at 9 bases. CDR1 and CDR2 from the germline V gene are SGHKS and YYEKEE (reference sequence). The length of the CDR3 is 15 residues. The CDR3 coding sequence is TGTGCCAGCAACTTGCTAGCGGGGCCCCAAGAGACCCAGTACTTC. Translating it yields CASNLLAGPQETQYF.

The V and J genes are TRBV4-2 and TRBJ2-5; D possibly matches TRBD1 or TRBD2 (5 bases each). Judging by the DNA end, TRBJ2-7 fits better; the J call may be wrong. The CDR3 has 13 residues. Per germline, CDR1 LGHNA and CDR2 YNFKEQ. Here the CDR3 DNA reads TGTGCCAGCAGCCCTCCGAGGGGCCACGAGCAGTACTTC. Translation gives CASSPPRGHEQYF.

The V call is TRBV29-1, the J call TRBJ2-5; 9 bases match TRBD1. Germline CDR1 and CDR2: SQVTM and ANQGSEA. The CDR3 is made up of 14 amino acids. V trimming: 6 bases; J trimming: 3 bases; junction bases outside the gene matches: 8. The CDR3 reads CSVRDRAGEETQYF. The CDR3 nucleotides read TGCAGCGTGCGGGACAGGGCGGGGGAAGAGACCCAGTACTTC.

On this clonotype: Germline and junction disagree at one end, which may indicate a read error. The V and J genes are TRBV12-3 or TRBV12-4 and TRBJ2-4, with D uncertain. The CDR3 consists of 15 residues. This chain's CDR3 is CASSLTRSRGDIQHF. The CDR3 nucleotides read TGTGCCAGCAGTTTGACCAGGAGTAGAGGAGACATTCAGCACTTC.

The gene calls are TRBV7-9 and TRBJ1-1; the D gene is possibly TRBD1 (5 bases). The germline gives CDR1 SEHNR, CDR2 FQNEAQ (reference sequence). This CDR3 spans 16 amino acids. Trimming stripped 4 bases from V and 5 bases from J, with 20 bases between. The CDR3 loop reads CASSSQGARGLTEAFF. The DNA of the CDR3 is TGTGCCAGCAGCTCCCAGGGCGCCCGGGGGTTAACTGAAGCTTTCTTT.

The chain has TRBV12-5 and TRBJ1-2; 9 bases are a match to TRBD1. CDR3 length equals 15 residues. Germline V gives CDR1 LGHNT, CDR2 FRNRAP. V shed 4 bases and J 7 bases; nucleotides not matched to a gene: 10. The CDR3 sequence: CASGSDRTGASGYTF. The CDR3 DNA reads as TGTGCTAGTGGTTCCGACAGGACAGGGGCGTCTGGCTACACCTTC.

This clonotype appeared many times. This sequence joins TRBV5-1 and TRBJ1-2; 10 bases fit TRBD1. The length of the CDR3 is 17 residues. Germline CDR1 is SGHRS and CDR2 is YFSETQ. The junction had 18 bases not matched to a gene; V was cut back by 7 bases and J by 6 bases. The CDR3 region has the DNA TGCGCCAGCGGCACTGCGAAGGACAGGGGGGGGACCAATGGCTACACCTTC. Protein: CASGTAKDRGGTNGYTF.

The V and J genes are TRBV7-2 and TRBJ2-2; 9 positions agree with TRBD1. This CDR3 has 14 residues. J was trimmed by 4 bases and V by 5 bases; bases with no gene match: 2. Per the germline V gene, CDR1 is SGHTA and CDR2 is FQGNSA. The CDR3 DNA is TGTGCCAGCAGCGCGACAGGGGGCACCGGGGAGCTGTTTTTT. Translation: CASSATGGTGELFF.

This clonotype has at least ten counts. The chain employs TRBV7-3 and TRBJ1-1; 8 nucleotides agree with TRBD1. This CDR3 has 14 residues. The ends lost 3 bases at V and 0 bases at J; junction bases unmatched: 0. CDR1 and CDR2 (germline): SGHTA, FQGTGA. This CDR3 is CASSLTGVNTEAFF. The CDR3 DNA sequence: TGTGCCAGCAGCTTGACAGGGGTGAACACTGAAGCTTTCTTT.

This clonotype has more than one count but fewer than ten. The rearrangement links TRBV20-1 to TRBJ2-1; TRBD2 might be the D (7 bases). The CDR3 consists of 16 residues. Trimming removed 0 bases at V and 6 bases at J, with 18 bases between. Looked up from germline, CDR1 is DFQATT and CDR2 is SNEGSKA (reference sequence). The CDR3 DNA sequence: TGCAGTGCTAGAGATCTGCCGGGGGGCGGTTTCAATGAGCAGTTCTTC. Its protein product is CSARDLPGGGFNEQFF.

The chain couples TRBV12-3 or TRBV12-4 to TRBJ2-1; D assignment may be TRBD1 or TRBD2 (6 bases each). CDR3 length: 14 residues. The V and J ends lost 7 bases and 5 bases respectively, with 15 bases between them. The CDR3 nucleotides read TGTGCCAGCAAAATAGGGGGGAATCACAATGAGCAGTTCTTC. Encoded protein: CASKIGGNHNEQFF.

The chain recombines TRBV10-3 with TRBJ2-1, with D possibly being TRBD2 (5 bases). From germline, CDR1 is ENHRY and CDR2 SYGVKD. This CDR3 spans 16 amino acids. The V end was cut by 0 bases, the J end by 5 bases, with 14 bases between. CDR3 region: CAISESRGSSHNEQFF. The CDR3 DNA sequence: TGTGCCATCAGTGAGTCACGAGGGAGCAGCCACAATGAGCAGTTCTTC.

This clonotype was detected only a few times. The J gene is TRBJ1-1, the V gene TRBV5-1; D uncertain. The germline V gene has CDR1 SGHRS and CDR2 YFSETQ. The CDR3 contains 11 residues. Between the trimmed V and J ends, which lost 7 bases and 2 bases, there was a span of 6 bases. CDR3 protein: CASGSNTEAFF. The DNA of the CDR3 is TGCGCCAGCGGCAGTAACACTGAAGCTTTCTTT.

J is TRBJ2-3 and V is TRBV14, with D possibly being TRBD1 or TRBD2 (6 bases each). CDR1 and CDR2 from the germline V gene are SGHDN and FVKESK. The V end lost 4 bases, the J end lost 4 bases, and 15 bases lay between the germline ends. The CDR3 covers 15 residues. In nucleotides, the CDR3 is TGTGCCAGCAGCCGAGTTGGGGGGCTGGCAGATACGCAGTATTTT. It translates to CASSRVGGLADTQYF.

The gene calls are TRBV7-2 and TRBJ2-7; 10 bases are shared with TRBD1. The CDR3 spans 15 residues. Losses at the gene ends were 6 bases for V and 3 bases for J; bases not matched to a gene: 8. Germline CDR1 and CDR2: SGHTA and FQGNSA. CDR3 DNA sequence: TGTGCCAGCAGGGAGAAGGGACAGGGGTTCTACGAGCAGTACTTC. It encodes CASREKGQGFYEQYF.

This clonotype was counted ten times or more. The gene calls are TRBV6-2 or TRBV6-3 and TRBJ2-7, with no clear D. V lost 6 bases and J 3 bases, leaving 6 bases between the germline ends. CDR1 MNHEY and CDR2 SVGEGT come from the germline V gene. The CDR3 runs 11 residues. Here the CDR3 DNA reads TGTGCCAGCAGCTCCTTCTACGAGCAGTACTTC. The encoded protein is CASSSFYEQYF.

This clonotype was counted only a few times. J is TRBJ2-7 and V is TRBV18; D not resolved. V was clipped by 6 bases and J by 0 bases, with 9 bases between them. Germline CDR1 and CDR2: KGHSH and LQKENI. The CDR3 totals 13 residues. DNA of the CDR3: TGTGCCAGCTCGCTTGAGGACTCCTACGAGCAGTACTTC. Protein: CASSLEDSYEQYF.

This clonotype showed up just a few times. The chain joins TRBV9 to TRBJ1-3, with 8 positions matching TRBD1. V was clipped by 0 bases and J by 7 bases; unmatched bases: 12. The CDR3 runs to 17 residues. Germline V gene sequence: CDR1 SGDLS, CDR2 YYNGEE. CDR3 DNA sequence: TGTGCCAGCAGCGTAGATGCCAGGGGGCGGATGGGTAACACCATATATTTT. Amino acid sequence: CASSVDARGRMGNTIYF. Complete variable domain (other parts from reference TRBV9 and TRBJ1-3): DSGVTQTPKHLITATGQRVTLRCSPRSGDLSVYWYQQSLDQGLQFLIQYYNGEERAKGNILERFSAQQFPDLHSELNLSSLELGDSALYFCASSVDARGRMGNTIYFGEGSWLTVV.

The chain carries TRBV12-3 or TRBV12-4 and TRBJ1-1; possible D gene TRBD1, 5 bases. The CDR3 is 12 residues long. The V and J ends lost 5 bases and 8 bases respectively, with 12 bases between them. The CDR3 DNA reads TGTGCCAGCAGTCACCGGACAAGGGAAGCTTTCTTT. Its translation is CASSHRTREAFF.

The CDR3 sequence is CSAKTPRGTQYF. The CDR3 DNA follows: TGCAGTGCCAAGACTCCACGGGGGACCCAGTACTTC. The chain uses TRBV20-1 and TRBJ2-1, with D perhaps TRBD2 (5 bases). The end of the DNA aligns better with TRBJ2-5, so the J call may be wrong. Germline CDR1 DFQATT, CDR2 SNEGSKA (reference sequence). This CDR3 has 12 amino acids.

The genes are TRBV5-1 and TRBJ2-1, with 10 positions matching TRBD2. The CDR3 has 16 residues. The V segment lost 4 bases and the J segment 1 base; nucleotides outside the gene matches: 5. Per the germline V gene, CDR1 is SGHRS and CDR2 is YFSETQ. The CDR3 loop reads CASSSGGALSYNEQFF. The CDR3, as DNA: TGCGCCAGCAGCAGCGGGGGGGCCCTGTCCTACAATGAGCAGTTCTTC.

The rearrangement uses TRBV7-8 and TRBJ2-2; the D gene is possibly TRBD1 (6 bases). V lost 2 bases and J 1 base, leaving 8 bases between the germline ends. The CDR3 has 15 amino acids. CDR1 SGHVS and CDR2 FQNEAQ come from the germline V gene. The CDR3 DNA is TGTGCCAGCAGCTTAAAACAGGGGAACACCGGGGAGCTGTTTTTT. This encodes CASSLKQGNTGELFF. Together with reference TRBV7-8 and TRBJ2-2, the CDR3 gives the full variable domain: GAGVSQSPRYKVAKRGQDVALRCDPISGHVSLFWYQQALGQGPEFLTYFQNEAQLDKSGLPSDRFFAERPEGSVSTLKIQRTQQEDSAVYLCASSLKQGNTGELFFGEGSRLTVL.

The V gene is TRBV20-1, the J gene TRBJ2-5; TRBD2 aligns across 12 bases. CDR1 is DFQATT and CDR2 is SNEGSKA in the germline V gene (reference sequence). The CDR3 length is 18 residues. Losses at the gene ends were 0 bases for V and 0 bases for J; bases not matched to a gene: 8. The CDR3 DNA follows: TGCAGTGCTAGAGATTCGTCTAGCGGGGGGGCGTACCAAGAGACCCAGTACTTC. Its translation: CSARDSSSGGAYQETQYF.

The chain uses TRBV2 and TRBJ2-7; TRBD2 matches 8 bases. V lost 3 bases, J lost 2 bases, and 12 bases stayed unmatched. This CDR3 is built from 17 residues. Germline V gene data show CDR1 as SNHLY and CDR2 as FYNNEI. This CDR3 reads CASSEGQSGGFPYEQYF. DNA for the CDR3: TGTGCCAGCAGTGAGGGACAAAGCGGGGGCTTCCCCTACGAGCAGTACTTC. Together with reference TRBV2 and TRBJ2-7, the CDR3 gives the full variable domain: EPEVTQTPSHQVTQMGQEVILRCVPISNHLYFYWYRQILGQKVEFLVSFYNNEISEKSEIFDDQFSVERPDGSNFTLKIRSTKLEDSAMYFCASSEGQSGGFPYEQYFGPGTRLTVT.

This clonotype was recorded a few times. As DNA, the CDR3 is TGTGCCAGCAGCCAAGAGGTACCTTTGGGACAGGGGTGTGAAAAACTGTTTTTT. Protein: CASSQEVPLGQGCEKLFF. J is TRBJ1-4 and V is TRBV3-1; 10 bases line up with TRBD1. Trimming at V came to 0 bases and at J to 7 bases, leaving 11 bases not matched to a gene. The CDR3 has 18 residues. The germline CDR1 and CDR2 sequences are LGHDT and YNNKEL (reference sequence).